The TCR beta chain under discussion was sequenced for a study of cytomegalovirus exposure and HLA in healthy donors. This CDR3 contains 16 residues. V was trimmed by 0 bases and J by 5 bases, leaving 16 bases between them. The germline V gene has CDR1 MNHEY and CDR2 SVGAGI. Findings of the study overall: No immune exposure information besides CMV serostatus was available. TCR beta V segments were, for the most part, productive about 87% or about 30% of the time in an earlier analysis. The study put about 180 TCR beta chains on its list as cytomegalovirus-associated.

With 60 Vbeta and 13 Jbeta primers, the PCR was carried out. Produced via immunoSEQ multiplex PCR; TCRdb's table is partial and in-frame only. The top ten clones hold nearly 6% of a sample with about 220,000 clones, roughly 87% of them seen once. Of note for this clone: Antigen: not known.

This clonotype was obtained from a man in his forties in good health and CMV-seropositive. The rearrangement joins TRBV6-5 to TRBJ2-5, with D maybe TRBD2 (6 bases). Material for sequencing was PBMCs. The CDR3: CASSYSLSLRGETQYF. The CDR3 DNA sequence: TGTGCCAGCAGTTACTCGTTGTCCCTGCGGGGTGAGACCCAGTACTTC.